Following are 8 T cell receptor beta chains from one sample sequenced in a study of blood T cell repertoires in COVID-19. Method: immunoSEQ multiplex PCR; TCRdb's copy keeps in-frame clones and lacks some. The table lists about 80,000 clones, around 88% of them singletons. The sequencing sample was made of peripheral blood. The receptors originated from a man of 80 years or more with active or convalescent COVID-19.

The chain couples TRBV23-1 to TRBJ1-1; D ambiguous. TRBV23-1 qualifies as an ORF whose function is uncertain. V lost 3 bases and J lost 4, with 9 bases in between. The CDR3 has 13 residues. This CDR3 is CASSQGEGTEAFF. As DNA, the CDR3 is TGCGCCAGCAGTCAGGGAGAAGGCACTGAAGCTTTCTTT.

V and J are TRBV28 and TRBJ2-1, with D possibly matching TRBD1 (6 bases). Per the germline V gene, CDR1 is MDHEN and CDR2 is SYDVKM. This CDR3 has 15 residues. V was clipped by 3 bases and J by 7 bases, with 16 bases between them. DNA of the CDR3: TGTGCCAGCAGTTTGTACCGGGACATTTCAAATGAGCAGTTCTTC. It codes for CASSLYRDISNEQFF.

The chain uses TRBV3-1 (or the pseudogene TRBV3-2) and TRBJ2-7; 11 bases agree with TRBD2. The V segment lost 3 bases and the J segment 2 bases; nucleotides outside the gene matches: 3. CDR3 length: 15 amino acids. CDR1 and CDR2 from the germline V gene are LGHDT and YNNKEL (reference sequence). The chain's CDR3 is CASSHPSGGPYEQYF. CDR3 nucleotides: TGTGCCAGCAGCCACCCTAGCGGGGGGCCCTACGAGCAGTACTTC.

This clone was seen a handful of times. J is TRBJ1-2 and V is TRBV2, with TRBD1 as a possible D gene (6 bases). From germline, CDR1 is SNHLY and CDR2 FYNNEI. Trimming shortened V by 6 bases and J by 4 bases, and 15 bases separated the two germline ends. This CDR3 region has 14 residues. The CDR3 DNA reads as TGTGCCAGCAGCCCAGGGGCCACAGGCTATGGCTACACCTTC. Residues: CASSPGATGYGYTF.

This clone was seen a few times. The V gene is TRBV5-4, the J gene TRBJ1-1, with D tentatively TRBD1 (5 bases). CDR1 SGHNT and CDR2 YYREEE come from the germline V gene (reference sequence). This CDR3 spans 14 amino acids. Trimming shortened V by 2 bases and J by 1 base, and 9 bases separated the two germline ends. This CDR3 is CASSFGGRNTEAFF. The CDR3 DNA reads as TGTGCCAGCAGCTTCGGGGGACGGAACACTGAAGCTTTCTTT.

The chain couples TRBV19 to TRBJ2-2; D is undetermined. CDR3 length: 14 residues. From germline, CDR1 is LNHDA and CDR2 SQIVND (reference sequence). V was trimmed by 0 bases and J by 5 bases, leaving 7 bases between them. The CDR3 protein is CASSIDLETGELFF. The CDR3 region has the DNA TGTGCCAGTAGTATAGATCTGGAGACCGGGGAGCTGTTTTTT.

J is TRBJ1-1 and V is TRBV11-3; D unresolved. V dropped 4 bases and J dropped 1 base, with 7 bases sitting between them. This CDR3 is 13 amino acids long. Germline V gene sequence: CDR1 SGHNT, CDR2 YENEEA. The CDR3 loop reads CASSSEGNTEAFF. CDR3 DNA: TGTGCCAGCAGCTCGGAGGGGAACACTGAAGCTTTCTTT.

The chain is built from TRBV7-9 and TRBJ1-5; D ambiguous. V dropped 1 base and J dropped 6 bases, with 10 bases sitting between them. The CDR3 is 14 amino acids. Germline V CDR1 and CDR2: SEHNR, FQNEAQ (reference sequence). The CDR3 loop reads CASSLVVEGQPQHF. The CDR3 DNA is TGTGCCAGCAGCTTAGTGGTTGAGGGTCAGCCCCAGCATTTT.